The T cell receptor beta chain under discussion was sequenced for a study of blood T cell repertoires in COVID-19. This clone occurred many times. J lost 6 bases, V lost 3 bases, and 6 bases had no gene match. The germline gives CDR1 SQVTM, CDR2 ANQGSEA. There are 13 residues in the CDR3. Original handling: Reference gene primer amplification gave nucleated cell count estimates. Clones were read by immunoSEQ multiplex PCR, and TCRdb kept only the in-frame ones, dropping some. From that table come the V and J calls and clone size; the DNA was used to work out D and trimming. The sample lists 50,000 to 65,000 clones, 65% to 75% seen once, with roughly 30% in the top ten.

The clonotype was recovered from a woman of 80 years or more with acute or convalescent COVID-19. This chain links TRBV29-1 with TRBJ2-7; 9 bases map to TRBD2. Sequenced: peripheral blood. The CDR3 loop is CSVDTSGRGEQYF. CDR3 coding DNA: TGCAGCGTTGATACTAGCGGGCGGGGCGAGCAGTACTTC.